This TCR beta chain comes out of a study of OX40 agonist ivuxolimab in advanced cancers. Notes on the research overall: Ivuxolimab, which targeted the costimulatory receptor OX40 (CD134), was an agonistic, fully human IgG2 monoclonal antibody. Of the roughly 50 dose-escalation patients, hepatocellular carcinoma was present in about 20, melanoma in around 15, renal cell carcinoma in 9 and head and neck cancer in 9. Prior anti-PD-1, anti-PD-L1 or anti-CTLA-4 therapy was permitted, and checkpoint inhibitors had been received by approximately 39% of dose-escalation patients. The purpose of peripheral TCRbeta sequencing was to test whether ivuxolimab changed TCR sequence diversity and led to clonal T-cell expansion. Intravenous ivuxolimab was administered to patients every 2 weeks at six dose levels: 0.01, 0.1, 0.3, 1.5, 3 and 10 mg/kg. A male proportion of roughly 85% and a mean age of roughly 55 years, ranging from 23 to 79, were recorded for the dose-escalation cohort. Partial responses were achieved by three dose-escalation patients, of whom one had hepatocellular carcinoma and two had cutaneous melanoma. The paper reports the monotherapy dose-escalation portion (N of about 54 patients) of the phase I ivuxolimab trial.

Points the paper makes about the study in general: After ivuxolimab, CD8+ T cells had more expanded clones than CD4+ T cells on average. Which antigens the clonally expanded peripheral T cells were specific for was not determined. In partial responders in the 0.1-3.0 mg/kg groups, normalized peripheral clonal expansion was found to be among the lowest, especially among CD8+ T cells. At doses of 0.1 to 3.0 mg/kg, clonal expansion of both CD4+ and CD8+ blood T cells was observed from baseline to week 6. Low levels of normalized T-cell clonal expansion were also seen in some patients who did not respond.

Patients with autoimmune disease history or receiving systemic immunosuppression were excluded from the trial. Peripheral blood for TCR sequencing was drawn from every dose cohort at baseline, at cycle 4 day 1 and at cycle 7 day 1. The samples were drawn from a first-in-human, open-label, multicenter phase I dose-escalation trial of ivuxolimab. Adults with locally advanced or metastatic melanoma, renal cell carcinoma, hepatocellular carcinoma or head and neck squamous cell carcinoma were enrolled in the trial. Before TCR sequencing, CD4+ T cells and CD8+ T cells were sorted from peripheral blood as separate populations. To sequence the TCRbeta CDR3 region, genomic DNA was isolated from the sorted cells. The immunoSEQ Assay was used for sequencing of TCRbeta CDR3 regions. TCRdb obtained this table from immuneACCESS and retained in-frame rearrangements with V and J assigned. These tables miss some clones; where compared with another copy, unresolved V genes account for less than half of the shortfall, and the remainder is unexplained. A total of approximately 88,000 clones appear in this sample, about 88% of them only once. 0.72% of the sample lies in the top ten.

V gives up 5 bases and J gives up 2 bases, and the segment between their germline ends measures 10 bases. CDR1 SNHLY and CDR2 FYNNEI were looked up in the germline V gene. Reading from cysteine to phenylalanine, the CDR3 counts 14 amino acids. This entry keeps only the CDR3 DNA: 42 bases, framed from base 1. Comments on this clone: Which antigen it targets is not known. No much larger clone exists at a distance of one base, and base qualities are not known.

The sequence came from an adult with an advanced solid tumor such as melanoma, head and neck, liver or kidney cancer. The source was CD4+ or CD8+ T cells sorted from blood, collected in a trial of the OX40 agonist ivuxolimab. The chain is assembled from TRBV2 and TRBJ2-1; the D gene cannot be resolved reliably. The DNA is as follows: TGTGCCAGCAGTTTCATTCCACCCTACAATGAGCAGTTCTTC. It specifies CASSFIPPYNEQFF.